This T cell receptor (beta chain) stems from a study of blood T cell repertoires in COVID-19. Background on the study: The United States, Italy and Spain were the sources of the acute and convalescent COVID-19 samples.

Profiled with immunoSEQ multiplex PCR; TCRdb holds only in-frame clones, not every one. The sample shows 200,000 to 250,000 clones, 82% of them seen only once. Unmatched junction bases numbered 12, after V lost 0 bases and J lost 10 bases. There are 16 residues in the CDR3. Germline V gene data show CDR1 as LGHDT and CDR2 as YNNKEL (reference sequence). The clonotype was recovered from a woman in her seventies with COVID-19, enrolled during active disease. This chain connects TRBV3-1 (or the pseudogene TRBV3-2) to TRBJ2-1; TRBD2 agrees at 7 bases. Input material: peripheral blood. For the CDR3, the DNA is TGTGCCAGCAGCCAAGATCCCGGCGGGAGAGGACGGGAGCAGTTCTTC. Translating gives CASSQDPGGRGREQFF.